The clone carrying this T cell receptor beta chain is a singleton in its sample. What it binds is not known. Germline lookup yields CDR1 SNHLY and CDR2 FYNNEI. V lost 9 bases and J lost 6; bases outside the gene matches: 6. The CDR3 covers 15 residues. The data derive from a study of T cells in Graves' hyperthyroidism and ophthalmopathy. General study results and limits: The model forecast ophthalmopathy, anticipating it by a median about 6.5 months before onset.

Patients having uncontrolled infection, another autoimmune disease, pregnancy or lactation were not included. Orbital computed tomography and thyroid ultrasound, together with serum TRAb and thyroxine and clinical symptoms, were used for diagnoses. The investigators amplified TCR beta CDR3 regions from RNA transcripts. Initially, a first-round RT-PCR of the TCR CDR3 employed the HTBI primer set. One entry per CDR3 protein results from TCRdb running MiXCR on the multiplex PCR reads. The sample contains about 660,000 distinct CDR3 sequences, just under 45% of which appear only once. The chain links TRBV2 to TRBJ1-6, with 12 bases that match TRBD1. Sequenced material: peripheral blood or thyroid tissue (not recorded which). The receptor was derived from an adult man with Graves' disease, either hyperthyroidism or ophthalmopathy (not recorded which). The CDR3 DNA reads TGTGCCAGGTCCCGGGACAGGGGGCTTAATTCACCCCTCCACTTT. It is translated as CARSRDRGLNSPLHF.